These T cell receptor beta chains were read from a single sample in a study of T cells after posttransplantation cyclophosphamide. Only in-frame clones appear in the TCRdb table, and some are missing; sequencing was by immunoSEQ multiplex PCR. This table has more than 30,000 clones, over 80% appearing once. Material: naive CD4+ T cells sorted from PBMCs. Source of these receptors: a woman between 55 and 75 years old in good health, CMV-negative, and a related stem cell transplant donor. Each CDR3 is given with its conserved first and last residue. Each record gives: CDR3 DNA, CDR3 protein, V gene, D gene, clone size, J gene. D genes are given only for firm matches. Size is stated for part of the rows, as once, few or many counts, or as a class when the clone is expanded.

CDR3 DNA: TGTGCCAGCAAGGTAGACAGAACCGCGAACACCGGGGAGCTGTTTTTT
CDR3 protein: CASKVDRTANTGELFF
V gene: TRBV6-6
D gene: .
clone size: .
J gene: TRBJ2-2

CDR3 DNA: TGTGCCAGCTCACTTCGCGAGGGAGGAATGAACACTGAAGCTTTCTTT
CDR3 protein: CASSLREGGMNTEAFF
V gene: TRBV18
D gene: .
clone size: .
J gene: TRBJ1-1

CDR3 DNA: TGTGCCAGCAGCCTTCGGACTAGCGGTTACAATGAGCAGTTCTTC
CDR3 protein: CASSLRTSGYNEQFF
V gene: TRBV4-2
D gene: TRBD2
clone size: .
J gene: TRBJ2-1

CDR3 DNA: TGTGCCAGCAGTTTGCCCGGGAGTGCGGCAGATACGCAGTATTTT
CDR3 protein: CASSLPGSAADTQYF
V gene: TRBV28
D gene: .
clone size: .
J gene: TRBJ2-3

CDR3 DNA: TGCGCCAGCAGCCAAGAGACGCCCAGGGCATACACAGATACGCAGTATTTT
CDR3 protein: CASSQETPRAYTDTQYF
V gene: TRBV4-3
D gene: .
clone size: .
J gene: TRBJ2-3

CDR3 DNA: TGCGCCAGTAACTCACAGGGCGCCAACTATGGCTACACCTTC
CDR3 protein: CASNSQGANYGYTF
V gene: TRBV5-1
D gene: .
clone size: once
J gene: TRBJ1-2

CDR3 DNA: TGTGCCAGCAGCCGGACCGGGACAGTGAGCTACGAGCAGTACTTC
CDR3 protein: CASSRTGTVSYEQYF
V gene: TRBV11-3
D gene: TRBD1
clone size: .
J gene: TRBJ2-7

CDR3 DNA: TGTGCCAGCAGCCGGGACTTAAGAACGGAGCAGTACTTC
CDR3 protein: CASSRDLRTEQYF
V gene: TRBV7-2
D gene: .
clone size: .
J gene: TRBJ2-7

CDR3 DNA: TGTGCCAGCAGTTTCGTAGCGGGAGGTATCGAGCAGTACTTC
CDR3 protein: CASSFVAGGIEQYF
V gene: TRBV28
D gene: TRBD2
clone size: .
J gene: TRBJ2-7

CDR3 DNA: TGTGCCAGCAGCCAAGATCCTGGGACAGGGCTATTCTTTGGCTACACCTTC
CDR3 protein: CASSQDPGTGLFFGYTF
V gene: TRBV14
D gene: TRBD1
clone size: .
J gene: TRBJ1-2

CDR3 DNA: TGTGCCAGCATGTCGCGTGATCTAAGCTCCTATAATTCACCCCTCCACTTT
CDR3 protein: CASMSRDLSSYNSPLHF
V gene: TRBV7-9
D gene: .
clone size: .
J gene: TRBJ1-6

CDR3 DNA: TGTGCCAGCACCTTACAGGTAGCCAAAAACATTCAGTACTTC
CDR3 protein: CASTLQVAKNIQYF
V gene: TRBV5-6
D gene: .
clone size: .
J gene: TRBJ2-4

CDR3 DNA: TGTGCCAGCAGCTTGAGGACTAGCGGGGGGGACCTAAAGAATGAGCAGTTCTTC
CDR3 protein: CASSLRTSGGDLKNEQFF
V gene: TRBV5-6
D gene: TRBD2
clone size: .
J gene: TRBJ2-1

CDR3 DNA: TGTGCCAGCAGCTTAGGGCTAGCGGGGAGAGATACGCAGTATTTT
CDR3 protein: CASSLGLAGRDTQYF
V gene: TRBV7-2
D gene: TRBD2
clone size: .
J gene: TRBJ2-3

CDR3 DNA: TGTGCCAGCAGCTTAGCGCTGGGGGGAGGGCTGGAGACCCAGTACTTC
CDR3 protein: CASSLALGGGLETQYF
V gene: TRBV7-2
D gene: TRBD2
clone size: .
J gene: TRBJ2-5

CDR3 DNA: TGTGCCAGCAGCTCACGGGCCGGGACAGAGAATGGCTACACCTTC
CDR3 protein: CASSSRAGTENGYTF
V gene: TRBV7-2
D gene: TRBD1
clone size: .
J gene: TRBJ1-2

CDR3 DNA: TGTGCCACCAGCAGAGGTGGTAGCGGGAGGAACGAGCAGTACTTC
CDR3 protein: CATSRGGSGRNEQYF
V gene: TRBV15
D gene: TRBD2
clone size: .
J gene: TRBJ2-7

CDR3 DNA: TGTGCCAGCAGCTTGGAGACAGGGACCCCCGGGGAGCTGTTTTTT
CDR3 protein: CASSLETGTPGELFF
V gene: TRBV5-5
D gene: TRBD1
clone size: .
J gene: TRBJ2-2

CDR3 DNA: TGTGCCAGCAGTTTCAGGACTACAGATTACAATGAGCAGTTCTTC
CDR3 protein: CASSFRTTDYNEQFF
V gene: TRBV27
D gene: .
clone size: .
J gene: TRBJ2-1

CDR3 DNA: TGTGCCAGCAGCCAGGAGTCCCCAAGGCTAGCGGACTACAATGAGCAGTTCTTC
CDR3 protein: CASSQESPRLADYNEQFF
V gene: TRBV4-2
D gene: TRBD2
clone size: .
J gene: TRBJ2-1

CDR3 DNA: TGTGCCTGGAGCGCCCTGACAGGGATCGGTCAGCCCCAGCATTTT
CDR3 protein: CAWSALTGIGQPQHF
V gene: TRBV30
D gene: TRBD1
clone size: once
J gene: TRBJ1-5

CDR3 DNA: TGTGCCAGCAGCCCCGGGACAGGGTCCTACGAGCAGTACTTC
CDR3 protein: CASSPGTGSYEQYF
V gene: TRBV9
D gene: TRBD1
clone size: .
J gene: TRBJ2-7

CDR3 DNA: TGTGACCCCCGGACAGCCTTCTATAGCAATCAGCCCCAGCATTTT
CDR3 protein: CDPRTAFYSNQPQHF
V gene: TRBV7-2
D gene: .
clone size: .
J gene: TRBJ1-5

CDR3 DNA: TGTGCCAGCAGTTTAAACAGGGTATTACGGACTAATGAAAAACTGTTTTTT
CDR3 protein: CASSLNRVLRTNEKLFF
V gene: TRBV28
D gene: .
clone size: .
J gene: TRBJ1-4

CDR3 DNA: TGTGCCAGCAGTTTACGACAGGGGGCACGACAGCCCCAGCATTTT
CDR3 protein: CASSLRQGARQPQHF
V gene: TRBV27
D gene: TRBD1
clone size: .
J gene: TRBJ1-5

CDR3 DNA: TGTGCCAGCAGTTTTGGGGGGGCACAGGACACAGATACGCAGTATTTT
CDR3 protein: CASSFGGAQDTDTQYF
V gene: TRBV28
D gene: .
clone size: .
J gene: TRBJ2-3

CDR3 DNA: TGTGCCTGGACGGGGGAGTCCAGGAAGCAGTTCTTC
CDR3 protein: CAWTGESRKQFF
V gene: TRBV30
D gene: .
clone size: .
J gene: TRBJ2-1

CDR3 DNA: TGTGCCAGCTCACCGAGGACCGGAGGTCGGGACACTGAAGCTTTCTTT
CDR3 protein: CASSPRTGGRDTEAFF
V gene: TRBV18
D gene: .
clone size: .
J gene: TRBJ1-1

CDR3 DNA: TGTGCCAGCAGCTTAAGGACAGGGTATGGCTACACCTTC
CDR3 protein: CASSLRTGYGYTF
V gene: TRBV7-9
D gene: TRBD1
clone size: once
J gene: TRBJ1-2

CDR3 DNA: TGTGCCAGCAGCCAAAGGACTAGCGGGGGCTCCTACGAGCAGTACTTC
CDR3 protein: CASSQRTSGGSYEQYF
V gene: TRBV7-2
D gene: TRBD2
clone size: .
J gene: TRBJ2-7

CDR3 DNA: TGTGCCAGCTCACTGGGACTAGCGGAGGATGAGCAGTTCTTC
CDR3 protein: CASSLGLAEDEQFF
V gene: TRBV18
D gene: TRBD2
clone size: .
J gene: TRBJ2-1

CDR3 DNA: TGTGCCAGCAGTTTAGCAGGGCAAAACTCTGGAAACACCATATATTTT
CDR3 protein: CASSLAGQNSGNTIYF
V gene: TRBV28
D gene: .
clone size: once
J gene: TRBJ1-3

CDR3 DNA: TGCGCCAGCAGCCCAAATCGAGGTTACGAGCAGTACTTC
CDR3 protein: CASSPNRGYEQYF
V gene: TRBV5-1
D gene: .
clone size: .
J gene: TRBJ2-7

CDR3 DNA: TGTGCCAGCACCTCCGGACAGGGCCCCTATGGCTACACCTTC
CDR3 protein: CASTSGQGPYGYTF
V gene: TRBV28
D gene: TRBD1
clone size: .
J gene: TRBJ1-2

CDR3 DNA: TGTGCCAGCAGCTTCCGACAGGAAGAGACCCAGTACTTC
CDR3 protein: CASSFRQEETQYF
V gene: TRBV11-3
D gene: .
clone size: .
J gene: TRBJ2-5

CDR3 DNA: TGTGCCAGCAGCTTAGGTAGAAACATTCAGTACTTC
CDR3 protein: CASSLGRNIQYF
V gene: TRBV7-8
D gene: .
clone size: .
J gene: TRBJ2-4

CDR3 DNA: TGTGCCAGCAGTTATTCGGCAGGGAGCAATCAGCCCCAGCATTTT
CDR3 protein: CASSYSAGSNQPQHF
V gene: TRBV6-5
D gene: .
clone size: .
J gene: TRBJ1-5

CDR3 DNA: TGTGCCAGCAGCGTAGCAATAGAAGAGACCCAGTACTTC
CDR3 protein: CASSVAIEETQYF
V gene: TRBV9
D gene: .
clone size: .
J gene: TRBJ2-5

CDR3 DNA: TGCGCCAGCAAAAGTGGGCCTGTTGTTCGCACTGAAGCTTTCTTT
CDR3 protein: CASKSGPVVRTEAFF
V gene: TRBV5-1
D gene: .
clone size: .
J gene: TRBJ1-1

CDR3 DNA: TGTGCCAGCACTCGCCAGGGACTATCTTACAATGAGCAGTTCTTC
CDR3 protein: CASTRQGLSYNEQFF
V gene: TRBV9
D gene: TRBD2
clone size: .
J gene: TRBJ2-1

CDR3 DNA: TGTGCCAGCAGTTTATCGAGGGGACTTACCGGGGAGCTGTTTTTT
CDR3 protein: CASSLSRGLTGELFF
V gene: TRBV27
D gene: .
clone size: few
J gene: TRBJ2-2

CDR3 DNA: TGCGCCAGCAGCCAAGAGGTCGGGGACTATGGCTACACCTTC
CDR3 protein: CASSQEVGDYGYTF
V gene: TRBV4-3
D gene: .
clone size: .
J gene: TRBJ1-2

CDR3 DNA: TGTGCCAGCAGCGCCTGGGGGGGAGGGGCCAACGTCCTGACTTTC
CDR3 protein: CASSAWGGGANVLTF
V gene: TRBV9
D gene: TRBD2
clone size: .
J gene: TRBJ2-6

CDR3 DNA: TGTGCCACCAGCAGGGACAGGGGGGCGAATCAGCCCCAGCATTTT
CDR3 protein: CATSRDRGANQPQHF
V gene: TRBV15
D gene: TRBD1
clone size: .
J gene: TRBJ1-5

CDR3 DNA: TGTGCCAGCAGCAGGTCGGGAGTGGGAAGGAAGGAAGAGACCCAGTACTTC
CDR3 protein: CASSRSGVGRKEETQYF
V gene: TRBV7-9
D gene: .
clone size: .
J gene: TRBJ2-5

CDR3 DNA: TGTGCCAGCAGCTTGGAGGACGGCTCCTACGAGCAGTACTTC
CDR3 protein: CASSLEDGSYEQYF
V gene: TRBV11-2
D gene: .
clone size: .
J gene: TRBJ2-7

CDR3 DNA: TGTGCCAGCAGTTTATCCAGGTATGAAGCTTTCTTT
CDR3 protein: CASSLSRYEAFF
V gene: TRBV28
D gene: .
clone size: .
J gene: TRBJ1-1

CDR3 DNA: TGTGCCAGCAGCTTAGGCGGGGGGGCGTGGGAGCAGTTCTTC
CDR3 protein: CASSLGGGAWEQFF
V gene: TRBV7-2
D gene: TRBD2
clone size: .
J gene: TRBJ2-1

CDR3 DNA: TGCAGTGCTAGAGGACAGGGTGAGCAGTACTTC
CDR3 protein: CSARGQGEQYF
V gene: TRBV20-1
D gene: TRBD1
clone size: .
J gene: TRBJ2-7

CDR3 DNA: TGTGCCAGCAGTTCTTTTAGCGGGAGTGATACGCAGTATTTT
CDR3 protein: CASSSFSGSDTQYF
V gene: TRBV2
D gene: TRBD2
clone size: .
J gene: TRBJ2-3

CDR3 DNA: TGTGCCAGCAGCTTAAATAGGAACACTGAAGCTTTCTTT
CDR3 protein: CASSLNRNTEAFF
V gene: TRBV7-3
D gene: .
clone size: .
J gene: TRBJ1-1

CDR3 DNA: TGTGCCAACAGACCCTCGGGGTGCCCATACGAGCAGTACTTC
CDR3 protein: CANRPSGCPYEQYF
V gene: TRBV27
D gene: .
clone size: .
J gene: TRBJ2-7

CDR3 DNA: TGTGCCAGCAGCCAAAGCCTCCACAGGGGGCGAGAAGAGCAGTACTTC
CDR3 protein: CASSQSLHRGREEQYF
V gene: TRBV14
D gene: TRBD1
clone size: .
J gene: TRBJ2-7

CDR3 DNA: TGTGCCAGCTCACCGCGGACTAGCGGGGGGCCCCAAGAGACCCAGTACTTC
CDR3 protein: CASSPRTSGGPQETQYF
V gene: TRBV18
D gene: TRBD2
clone size: .
J gene: TRBJ2-5

CDR3 DNA: TGTGCCAGCAGCTACTCAGGGGCGGTTGGGAACACTGAAGCTTTCTTT
CDR3 protein: CASSYSGAVGNTEAFF
V gene: TRBV7-9
D gene: .
clone size: once
J gene: TRBJ1-1

CDR3 DNA: TGTGCCAGCTCACCGAGGCAGGGTACGGCAGATACGCAGTATTTT
CDR3 protein: CASSPRQGTADTQYF
V gene: TRBV18
D gene: .
clone size: once
J gene: TRBJ2-3